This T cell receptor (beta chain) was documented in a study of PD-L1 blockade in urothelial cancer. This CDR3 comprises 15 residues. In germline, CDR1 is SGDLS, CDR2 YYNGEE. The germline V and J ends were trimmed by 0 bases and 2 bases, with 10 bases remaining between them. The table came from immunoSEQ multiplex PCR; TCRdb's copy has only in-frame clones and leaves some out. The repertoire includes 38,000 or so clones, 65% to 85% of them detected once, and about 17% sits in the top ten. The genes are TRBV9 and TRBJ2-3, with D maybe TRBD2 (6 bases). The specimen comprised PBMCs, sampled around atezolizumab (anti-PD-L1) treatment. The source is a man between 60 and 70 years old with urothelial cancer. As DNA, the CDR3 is TGTGCCAGCAGCGTAGCGCGCGGGGCCACAGATACGCAGTATTTT. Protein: CASSVARGATDTQYF. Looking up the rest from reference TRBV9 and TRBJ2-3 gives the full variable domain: DSGVTQTPKHLITATGQRVTLRCSPRSGDLSVYWYQQSLDQGLQFLIQYYNGEERAKGNILERFSAQQFPDLHSELNLSSLELGDSALYFCASSVARGATDTQYFGPGTRLTVL.